This T cell receptor (beta chain) was profiled in a study of cytomegalovirus exposure and HLA in healthy donors. Study-wide results and limits: The study designated about 160 TCR beta chains cytomegalovirus-associated. In a later analysis, a missense DCLRE1C variant was linked to TCR beta V- and J-gene trimming. According to an earlier analysis, most TCR beta V segments yielded productive rearrangements about 87% or about 30% of the time.

The PCR employed 60 Vbeta primers together with 13 Jbeta primers. Libraries were prepared by immunoSEQ multiplex PCR; TCRdb keeps only in-frame clonotypes and omits some of them. The sample has roughly 130,000 clones, approximately 82% seen once. This clone was detected a few times. Its antigen is unknown. The TCR was taken from a man aged 45-60 years in good health and CMV-seronegative. Source material: PBMCs.

The CDR3 protein is CASSVDRGPGYTF. The DNA for the CDR3 is TGTGCCAGTAGTGTCGACAGGGGGCCTGGCTACACCTTC. The chain combines TRBV19 with TRBJ1-2, with 10 bases that match TRBD1. The trim removed 5 bases at V and 7 bases at J, leaving 4 bases unmatched. Germline CDR1 is LNHDA and CDR2 is SQIVND (reference sequence). This CDR3 contains 13 residues.